Below are 26 T cell receptor beta chains sequenced from a single sample in a study of T-cell reconstitution after alpha-beta-depleted transplantation in children. It was with unique molecular identifiers that the TCRbeta library was prepared. TCRdb reprocessed the PCR reads with MiXCR, giving one entry per CDR3 protein. This sample has about 460,000 distinct CDR3 sequences, with about 10% found just once. The sample consisted of PBMCs, taken before TCRalphabeta/CD19-depleted stem cell transplant. The receptors originated from a child aged 2 to 10 with inherited bone marrow failure, due to receive a stem cell transplant.

This clonotype was observed a few times. The chain uses TRBV20-1 and TRBJ2-3; 14 nucleotides match TRBD2. Germline values: CDR1 DFQATT, CDR2 SNEGSKA (reference sequence). This CDR3 has 15 residues. The CDR3 spells CSVGLAGDVADTQYF. CDR3 coding DNA: TGCAGCGTGGGACTAGCGGGAGATGTCGCAGATACGCAGTATTTT.

This clonotype was seen ten or more times. This chain connects TRBV11-2 to TRBJ2-1; D not certain. Germline loops: CDR1 SGHAT, CDR2 FQNNGV. There are 14 residues in the CDR3. Trimming took off 5 bases at V and 2 bases at J, with 10 bases between the two ends. CDR3: CASSAAGTYNEQFF. CDR3 in DNA: TGTGCCAGCAGCGCAGCAGGAACCTACAATGAGCAGTTCTTC.

A few counts support this clonotype. The chain joins TRBV29-1 to TRBJ2-5; perhaps TRBD2 as D (6 bases). CDR3 length equals 12 residues. CDR1 SQVTM and CDR2 ANQGSEA come from the germline V gene. CDR3 in amino acids: CVRDSRLETQYF. The CDR3, as DNA: TGCGTTCGGGACTCCCGGTTAGAGACCCAGTACTTC.

This clonotype was seen many times. This chain uses TRBV9 with TRBJ2-3; 10 bases are a match to TRBD1. The ends lost 3 bases at V and 6 bases at J; junction bases unmatched: 10. Germline assignment: CDR1 SGDLS and CDR2 YYNGEE. The length of the CDR3 is 16 residues. The CDR3 sequence: CASSARQGALRDTQYF. In nucleotides, the CDR3 is TGTGCCAGCAGCGCAAGACAGGGGGCTTTGCGGGATACGCAGTATTTT.

This clonotype was seen repeatedly, ten times or more. The chain is built from TRBV5-1 and TRBJ2-7; TRBD1 aligns across 10 bases. The CDR3 has 15 amino acids. Germline CDR1 and CDR2: SGHRS and YFSETQ. J gave up 2 bases and V 4 bases, and 6 bases lay outside the gene matches. CDR3 in DNA: TGCGCCAGCAGCCTCATGACAGGGGGCCCCTACGAGCAGTACTTC. Its protein product is CASSLMTGGPYEQYF. Complete variable domain (other parts from reference TRBV5-1 and TRBJ2-7): KAGVTQTPRYLIKTRGQQVTLSCSPISGHRSVSWYQQTPGQGLQFLFEYFSETQRNKGNFPGRFSGRQFSNSRSEMNVSTLELGDSALYLCASSLMTGGPYEQYFGPGTRLTVT.

Many counts were recorded for this clonotype. CDR3 DNA: TGTGCCAGCAGTTACTCGGCTAGCGGACCTAACAATGAGCAGTTCTTC. Its protein product is CASSYSASGPNNEQFF. The chain carries TRBV6-2 or TRBV6-3 and TRBJ2-1; 7 bases match TRBD2. Germline values: CDR1 MNHEY, CDR2 SVGEGT. This CDR3 has 16 amino acids. J gave up 5 bases and V 0 bases, and 7 bases lay outside the gene matches.

This clonotype was seen many times. CDR3 loop: CASSSQRTGELFF. The CDR3 bases are TGTGCCAGCAGCTCCCAAAGAACCGGGGAGCTGTTTTTT. The V gene is TRBV6-6, the J gene TRBJ2-2, with D unresolved. The CDR3 contains 13 residues. Trimming left V 6 bases short and J 5 bases short, with 10 bases between. CDR1 and CDR2 (germline): MNHNY, SVGAGI (reference sequence).

Ten or more counts support this clonotype. V is TRBV7-8 and J is TRBJ2-2, with 15 nucleotides matching TRBD2. J was trimmed by 6 bases and V by 1 base; bases with no gene match: 0. The CDR3 consists of 16 residues. Germline V gives CDR1 SGHVS, CDR2 FQNEAQ. CDR3 amino acids: CASSLGTSGRAGELFF. CDR3 coding DNA: TGTGCCAGCAGCTTAGGGACTAGCGGGAGGGCCGGGGAGCTGTTTTTT.

This clonotype was found many times. This chain joins TRBV11-2 and TRBJ2-1, with D possibly being TRBD1 (5 bases). Germline V gives CDR1 SGHAT, CDR2 FQNNGV. V lost 5 bases to trimming and J lost 2 bases, with 16 bases between them. The CDR3 is 16 amino acids. DNA of the CDR3: TGTGCCAGCAGCCCCCTAGGGTGGGGCGCCTACAATGAGCAGTTCTTC. Protein product: CASSPLGWGAYNEQFF.

This clonotype was counted ten times or more. This chain connects TRBV25-1 to TRBJ2-7; 9 bases align to TRBD1. Germline CDR1 is MGHDK and CDR2 is SYGVNS. Losses at the gene ends were 4 bases for V and 6 bases for J; bases not matched to a gene: 10. The CDR3 length is 15 residues. CDR3 residues: CASSANPGTGLEQYF. Here the CDR3 DNA reads TGTGCCAGCAGTGCCAACCCCGGGACAGGGCTCGAGCAGTACTTC.

The gene calls are TRBV20-1 and TRBJ2-1; D call uncertain. CDR3 length: 14 residues. Germline V gene data show CDR1 as DFQATT and CDR2 as SNEGSKA (reference sequence). Deletions cut 1 base from V and 3 bases from J, with 10 bases between. The CDR3 nucleotides are TGCAGTGCTAGAGTACCGGACGACTACAATGAGCAGTTCTTC. Translation: CSARVPDDYNEQFF.

There are many counts of this clonotype. The J gene is TRBJ2-1, the V gene TRBV6-6; 13 bases fit TRBD2. The CDR3 consists of 15 residues. The germline V gene has CDR1 MNHNY and CDR2 SVGAGI (reference sequence). J gave up 5 bases and V 4 bases, and 2 bases lay outside the gene matches. CDR3 amino acids: CASSLLAGGHNEQFF. CDR3 sequence (DNA): TGTGCCAGCAGTTTACTAGCGGGAGGGCACAATGAGCAGTTCTTC.

The table lists this clonotype with many counts. The V call is TRBV5-6, the J call TRBJ2-1; D tentatively fits TRBD1 or TRBD2 (5 bases each). The V and J ends lost 4 bases and 4 bases respectively, with 12 bases between them. CDR1 and CDR2 (germline): SGHDT, YYEEEE. This CDR3 is 14 amino acids long. The chain's CDR3 is CASSRGGYYNEQFF. The CDR3 bases are TGTGCCAGCAGCCGTGGGGGTTATTACAATGAGCAGTTCTTC.

This chain connects TRBV20-1 to TRBJ2-7; D is perhaps TRBD2 (6 bases). V lost 5 bases and J 2 bases, leaving 16 bases between the germline ends. Germline V CDR1 and CDR2: DFQATT, SNEGSKA (reference sequence). The CDR3 has 14 amino acids. CDR3 sequence: CSAGPGLQAYEQYF. DNA of the CDR3: TGCAGTGCTGGACCGGGACTGCAAGCCTACGAGCAGTACTTC.

V gene TRBV5-1 combines with J gene TRBJ2-1; possibly TRBD2 for D (6 bases). CDR3 length equals 16 residues. CDR1 SGHRS and CDR2 YFSETQ come from the germline V gene. Trimming pared 0 bases from V and 3 bases from J, leaving 13 bases between. The CDR3 DNA is TGCGCCAGCAGCTTGGATTTGGGTAGCGGCTACAATGAGCAGTTCTTC. Its protein is CASSLDLGSGYNEQFF.

This clonotype was counted ten times or more. V usage is TRBV29-1 and J usage is TRBJ2-3; D is ambiguous. In germline, CDR1 is SQVTM, CDR2 ANQGSEA. V lost 4 bases and J lost 3, with 17 bases in between. The CDR3 length is 15 residues. The CDR3 region is CSVAGSRIGTDTQYF. The CDR3 DNA reads TGCAGCGTTGCAGGTTCCAGGATCGGGACAGATACGCAGTATTTT.

This clonotype was seen ten or more times. Germline is not matched at one junction end, which may reflect a read error. J is TRBJ2-1 and V is TRBV5-5; D is perhaps TRBD2 (5 bases). Germline V gene data show CDR1 as SGHKS and CDR2 as YYEKEE (reference sequence). This CDR3 spans 15 amino acids. CDR3 amino acids: CASSLEAVAHNEHFF. DNA of the CDR3: TGTGCCAGCAGCTTGGAAGCAGTAGCGCACAATGAGCATTTCTTC.

This clonotype was detected ten times or more. The V gene is TRBV27, the J gene TRBJ1-1, with 7 bases fitting TRBD1. J lost 3 bases, V lost 5 bases, and 6 bases had no gene match. Per the germline V gene, CDR1 is MNHEY and CDR2 is SMNVEV (reference sequence). This CDR3 comprises 14 residues. This chain's CDR3 is CASSLRQGYTEAFF. The CDR3 DNA sequence: TGTGCCAGCAGTCTTAGACAGGGCTACACTGAAGCTTTCTTT.

As to this clonotype: A much more abundant neighbour one base away suggests this may be a read error. V gene TRBV10-1 combines with J gene TRBJ2-3; 10 bases match TRBD2. The length of the CDR3 is 14 residues. Germline trimming cut 4 bases from V and 7 bases from J; bases unmatched to any gene: 5. Germline V gene sequence: CDR1 WNHNN, CDR2 SYGVQD (reference sequence). The CDR3 coding sequence is TGCGCCAGCAGTGGGGCTAGCGGGAGCCATACGCAGTATTTT. Translation gives CASSGASGSHTQYF.

This clonotype was observed many times. The CDR3 loop is CSVQTGGREAFF. In DNA, the CDR3 is TGCAGCGTCCAGACCGGAGGACGTGAAGCTTTCTTT. The chain uses TRBV29-1 and TRBJ1-1; D not certain. Trimming left V 6 bases short and J 7 bases short, with 15 bases between. Looked up from germline, CDR1 is SQVTM and CDR2 is ANQGSEA. The CDR3 is 12 amino acids.

V usage is TRBV27 and J usage is TRBJ2-2; D is possibly TRBD1 (6 bases). V gave up 7 bases and J gave up 5 bases, with 14 bases separating them. The CDR3 extends over 14 amino acids. Germline V gene lookup returns CDR1 MNHEY and CDR2 SMNVEV (reference sequence). The DNA for the CDR3 is TGTGCCAGCACCCTACAGGGTCCAACCGGGGAGCTGTTTTTT. Its translation: CASTLQGPTGELFF.

This clonotype was seen a handful of times. V and J are TRBV27 and TRBJ2-1; D is unclear. Trimming cost V 8 bases and J 1 base, with 9 bases left between them. The CDR3 loop spans 13 amino acids. Germline-derived CDR1 and CDR2 are MNHEY and SMNVEV (reference sequence). The CDR3 here is CASALQSYNEQFF. The DNA of the CDR3 is TGTGCCAGCGCTCTGCAGTCCTACAATGAGCAGTTCTTC.

This clonotype was observed a handful of times. This chain joins TRBV7-2 and TRBJ2-1; D not resolved. Germline CDR1 and CDR2: SGHTA and FQGNSA. This CDR3 is built from 12 residues. Deletions cut 0 bases from V and 9 bases from J, with 6 bases between. The CDR3 protein is CASSLAKVEQFF. The DNA for the CDR3 is TGTGCCAGCAGCTTAGCCAAGGTTGAGCAGTTCTTC.

The chain uses TRBV5-4 and TRBJ2-2; 7 bases agree with TRBD2. Trimming removed 1 base from V and 1 base from J; junction bases left unmatched: 4. The germline gives CDR1 SGHNT, CDR2 YYREEE (reference sequence). The CDR3 is 16 residues long. CDR3 amino acids: CASSLPGGGNTGELFF. The CDR3 nucleotides are TGTGCCAGCAGCTTGCCGGGAGGAGGGAACACCGGGGAGCTGTTTTTT.

V usage is TRBV5-4 and J usage is TRBJ1-2; TRBD1 aligns across 9 bases. The V gene end was trimmed by 5 bases and the J gene end by 4 bases; junction bases not matched to a gene: 6. The CDR3 contains 14 residues. Per the germline V gene, CDR1 is SGHNT and CDR2 is YYREEE (reference sequence). The DNA of the CDR3 is TGTGCCAGCAGTCAACAGGGGGCGTTCTATGGCTACACCTTC. This translates into CASSQQGAFYGYTF.

Ten or more counts support this clonotype. The rearrangement links TRBV7-8 to TRBJ2-3, with 7 bases lining up with TRBD2. With V trimmed by 3 bases and J by 1 base, 7 bases remained unmatched. The CDR3 loop spans 16 amino acids. Looked up from germline, CDR1 is SGHVS and CDR2 is FQNEAQ. CDR3 protein: CASSLARLAGTDTQYF. The CDR3 region has the DNA TGTGCCAGCAGCTTGGCCCGACTAGCTGGCACAGATACGCAGTATTTT.